The TCR beta chain under discussion was sequenced for a study of control samples from healthy donors and cancer patients. Only in-frame clones appear in the TCRdb table, and some are missing; sequencing was by immunoSEQ multiplex PCR. The profile shows fewer than 65,000 clones, roughly 80% of them singletons. V lost 2 bases, J lost 6 bases, and 4 bases stayed unmatched. CDR1 and CDR2 from the germline V gene are MNHEY and SVGAGI. The CDR3 consists of 14 residues. The clonotype originates from a man between 65 and 85 years old in good health. This chain uses TRBV6-5 with TRBJ2-1; TRBD1 matches at 7 bases. The material sequenced was blood. CDR3 bases: TGTGCCAGCAGTTACGGGCCAGGGGGCAATGAGCAGTTCTTC. Protein sequence: CASSYGPGGNEQFF.